This is a list of T cell receptor beta chains from one sample in a study of shared clonotypes between healthy human individuals. Clones were sequenced by immunoSEQ multiplex PCR, and TCRdb holds only the in-frame ones, with some missing. This table has about 2 million clones, about 95% appearing once. Material for sequencing was naive CD8+ T cells sorted from blood. Receptors originate from a man aged 18 to 30 in good health. CDR3s include the opening cysteine and the closing phenylalanine or tryptophan. Fields, in order: D gene, J gene, clone size, V gene, CDR3 length, CDR3 protein, CDR3 DNA. A D gene is named only where the DNA matches it firmly. Part of the rows lack a size; the others show once, few, many or a class for expanded clones.

>.|TRBJ1-1|.|TRBV10-3|13
CAISRVSNTEAFF
TGTGCCATCAGCAGGGTTTCGAACACTGAAGCTTTCTTT
>TRBD1|TRBJ1-5|.|TRBV7-9|16
CASSLGTGRLGQPQHF
TGTGCCAGCAGCTTGGGGACAGGCCGTTTGGGTCAGCCCCAGCATTTT
>.|TRBJ1-3|.|TRBV7-9|15
CASSLVGVGGNTIYF
TGTGCCAGCAGCTTAGTTGGGGTTGGTGGAAACACCATATATTTT
>TRBD1|TRBJ2-5|once|TRBV25-1|13
CAKERTGIETQYF
TGTGCGAAAGAAAGGACAGGGATAGAGACCCAGTACTTC
>TRBD2|TRBJ2-2|.|TRBV10-3|16
CAILTSGRGGTGELFF
TGTGCCATCCTAACTAGCGGGAGAGGAGGAACCGGGGAGCTGTTTTTT
>.|TRBJ2-7|.|TRBV7-8|16
CASSLALGESSYEQYF
TGTGCCAGCAGCTTAGCGTTGGGGGAGAGCTCCTACGAGCAGTACTTC
>.|TRBJ2-1|.|TRBV28|17
CASSYPGDAIDYNEQFF
TGTGCCAGCAGCTACCCAGGGGACGCTATCGACTACAATGAGCAGTTCTTC
>TRBD1|TRBJ1-1|.|TRBV29-1|15
CSVPRDRGRGTEAFF
TGCAGCGTTCCCCGGGACAGGGGACGCGGCACTGAAGCTTTCTTT
>.|TRBJ1-1|.|TRBV4-1|15
CASSQEFRVYLEAFF
TGCGCCAGCAGCCAAGAGTTCCGGGTTTATCTTGAAGCTTTCTTT
>TRBD2|TRBJ2-1|.|TRBV14|15
CASSQLAAIWGEQFF
TGTGCCAGCAGCCAACTAGCGGCCATCTGGGGTGAGCAGTTCTTC
>TRBD2|TRBJ2-1|.|TRBV9|18
CASSVVPSGYSSYNEQFF
TGTGCCAGCAGCGTAGTTCCTAGCGGGTATAGCTCCTACAATGAGCAGTTCTTC
>TRBD1|TRBJ1-2|.|TRBV4-3|16
CASSQGWGGGAPGYTF
TGCGCCAGCAGCCAAGGATGGGGAGGGGGCGCGCCCGGCTACACCTTC
>.|TRBJ2-1|.|TRBV7-9|13
CASSSTSYNEQFF
TGTGCCAGCAGCTCTACCTCCTACAATGAGCAGTTCTTC
>.|TRBJ2-4|few|TRBV13|15
CASKVSSEPENIQYF
TGTGCCAGCAAAGTGTCGTCCGAGCCCGAAAACATTCAGTACTTC
>TRBD1|TRBJ1-1|.|TRBV5-4|13
CASSLQGAGEAFF
TGTGCCAGCAGCTTACAGGGGGCCGGTGAAGCTTTCTTT
>TRBD2|TRBJ2-7|.|TRBV10-3|15
CAISEPRAGDYEQYF
TGTGCCATCAGTGAGCCCCGGGCGGGGGACTACGAGCAGTACTTC
>.|TRBJ2-2|.|TRBV5-8|14
CASSLGPGTGELFF
TGTGCCAGCAGCTTGGGTCCAGGGACCGGGGAGCTGTTTTTT
>.|TRBJ2-5|.|TRBV6-1|14
CASSEADLRETQYF
TGTGCCAGCAGTGAAGCAGACCTCAGGGAGACCCAGTACTTC
>.|TRBJ2-6|.|TRBV9|16
CASSGWADSGANVLTF
TGTGCCAGCAGCGGATGGGCTGACTCTGGGGCCAACGTCCTGACTTTC
>TRBD2|TRBJ2-5|.|TRBV7-3|19
CASSSKPLAGGQFLETQYF
TGTGCCAGCAGCTCAAAACCCCTAGCGGGGGGACAATTCTTGGAGACCCAGTACTTC
>.|TRBJ1-6|few|TRBV27|14
CASRGAGGYSPLHF
TGTGCCAGCAGGGGGGCCGGGGGCTATTCACCCCTCCACTTT
>TRBD2|TRBJ2-7|.|TRBV27|18
CASSLLAPGTSGLYEQYF
TGTGCCAGCAGTCTCCTGGCCCCCGGGACTAGCGGTCTTTACGAGCAGTACTTC